One and the same sample provided the 25 T cell receptor beta chains below, sequenced in a study of shared clonotypes between healthy human individuals. Method: immunoSEQ multiplex PCR; TCRdb's copy keeps in-frame clones and lacks some. The sample shows roughly 1,000,000 clones, 78% of them seen only once. The sample was memory CD4+ T cells from PBMCs. Subset indicated: CD45RA-negative fraction. The receptor source for this set is a man aged 18-30 years in good health. Some clones in this sample may be carry-over from other donors' samples.

This chain links TRBV19 with TRBJ2-7, with TRBD1 matching over 8 bases. The CDR3 has 14 amino acids. Germline V gene data show CDR1 as LNHDA and CDR2 as SQIVND (reference sequence). The V segment lost 6 bases and the J segment 4 bases; nucleotides outside the gene matches: 8. DNA for the CDR3: TGTGCCAGTAGCTACAGGGGGTCAGTTTACGAGCAGTACTTC. It codes for CASSYRGSVYEQYF.

CDR3: CSVEGAKGGYNEQFF. Here the CDR3 DNA reads TGCAGCGTTGAGGGAGCGAAGGGGGGATACAATGAGCAGTTCTTC. The rearrangement uses TRBV29-1 and TRBJ2-1; perhaps D is TRBD1 or TRBD2 (6 bases each). Germline values: CDR1 SQVTM, CDR2 ANQGSEA. The CDR3 has 15 amino acids. V was trimmed by 3 bases and J by 4 bases, leaving 16 bases between them.

The gene calls are TRBV28 and TRBJ1-2, with D perhaps TRBD1 (5 bases). V was pared by 6 bases and J by 5 bases, with 19 bases between. The CDR3 runs 15 residues. Per germline, CDR1 MDHEN and CDR2 SYDVKM. CDR3 bases: TGTGCCAGCAGAAGTCCAGGGAAGGCGGGTTATGGCTACACCTTC. Translated, it gives CASRSPGKAGYGYTF.

The gene calls are TRBV9 and TRBJ2-5; the D is unclear. Trimming pared 0 bases from V and 4 bases from J, leaving 13 bases between. The CDR3 is made up of 15 amino acids. The germline gives CDR1 SGDLS, CDR2 YYNGEE. DNA of the CDR3: TGTGCCAGCAGCGTAGACCCCGGCGGTGGAGAGACCCAGTACTTC. Amino acids: CASSVDPGGGETQYF.

The rearrangement uses TRBV6-5 and TRBJ2-5, with D tentatively TRBD2 (6 bases). This CDR3 is built from 12 residues. CDR1 and CDR2 (germline): MNHEY, SVGAGI. V was clipped by 8 bases and J by 2 bases, with 9 bases between them. The CDR3 spells CASGRGQETQYF. CDR3 bases: TGTGCCAGCGGCCGGGGGCAAGAGACCCAGTACTTC.

The chain is built from TRBV6-6 and TRBJ2-7, with D possibly called TRBD1 or TRBD2 (6 bases each). Trimming cost V 7 bases and J 6 bases, with 19 bases left between them. The CDR3 is 14 amino acids. Germline CDR1 and CDR2: MNHNY and SVGAGI (reference sequence). CDR3 nucleotide sequence: TGTGCCAGCACTATAGGGGGACTCTTACGCGAGCAGTACTTC. Translated, it gives CASTIGGLLREQYF.

This clone has more than one count but fewer than ten. V gene TRBV14 combines with J gene TRBJ1-4; weak D call: TRBD1 (6 bases). V was shortened by 1 base and J by 2 bases, with 11 bases between the two germline ends. The CDR3 contains 16 residues. Germline lookup yields CDR1 SGHDN and CDR2 FVKESK. CDR3 nucleotides: TGTGCCAGCAGCCAAGGTTTGGGACATACTAATGAAAAACTGTTTTTT. This codes for CASSQGLGHTNEKLFF.

The chain uses TRBV30 and TRBJ2-3; TRBD2 matches at 10 bases. V was pared by 5 bases and J by 4 bases, with 3 bases of the junction left unmatched. Germline loops: CDR1 GTSNPN, CDR2 SVGIG (reference sequence). The CDR3 is 13 residues long. The DNA for the CDR3 is TGTGCCTGGGAGCGGGAGGGGTCAGATACGCAGTATTTT. The encoded protein is CAWEREGSDTQYF.

The chain couples TRBV5-1 to TRBJ2-7; perhaps TRBD1 as D (5 bases). The CDR3 is 15 residues long. V was cut by 0 bases and J by 4 bases, with 14 bases left in between. Germline V gives CDR1 SGHRS, CDR2 YFSETQ. The CDR3 reads CASSLGPGKAYEQYF. The CDR3 DNA sequence: TGCGCCAGCAGCTTGGGGCCAGGGAAGGCGTACGAGCAGTACTTC.

The V call is TRBV2, the J call TRBJ2-7; 8 nucleotides agree with TRBD2. The CDR3 runs to 12 residues. Germline values: CDR1 SNHLY, CDR2 FYNNEI. Trimming at V came to 11 bases and at J to 2 bases, leaving 5 bases not matched to a gene. The CDR3 DNA reads as TGTGCCGTGGCGGGAGGAACCTACGAGCAGTACTTC. Translating it yields CAVAGGTYEQYF.

V usage is TRBV10-2 and J usage is TRBJ2-3; no clear D. The CDR3 spans 12 residues. In germline, CDR1 is WSHSY, CDR2 SAAADI. Trimming left V 6 bases short and J 3 bases short, with 7 bases between. The CDR3 here is CASSAETDTQYF. CDR3 in DNA: TGCGCCAGCAGCGCAGAAACAGATACGCAGTATTTT.

As to this clone: A much larger clone differs from this one at a single base, so this may be a read error. The chain uses TRBV2 and TRBJ1-2, with D possibly TRBD1 on 5 matching bases. The CDR3 length is 12 residues. V lost 6 bases and J 4 bases, leaving 9 bases between the germline ends. In germline, CDR1 is SNHLY, CDR2 FYNNEI. CDR3 sequence reads: CASSTGPYGYTF. CDR3 DNA sequence: TGTGCCAGCAGCACGGGACCCTATGGCTACACCTTC.

This rearrangement joins TRBV10-1 to TRBJ2-7; 9 bases are shared with TRBD2. Looked up from germline, CDR1 is WNHNN and CDR2 is SYGVQD (reference sequence). V lost 9 bases and J lost 4; bases outside the gene matches: 10. This CDR3 is 14 amino acids long. The CDR3 spells CASPCGLAGYEQYF. The CDR3 DNA reads as TGCGCCAGTCCCTGCGGGCTAGCGGGATACGAGCAGTACTTC.

DNA for the CDR3: TGTGCCAGCAGCCGCAGACAGGGGGCTGGAAACACCATATATTTT. It encodes CASSRRQGAGNTIYF. This sequence joins TRBV7-2 and TRBJ1-3, with TRBD1 matching 9 bases. The CDR3 is 15 amino acids. Looked up from germline, CDR1 is SGHTA and CDR2 is FQGNSA. With V trimmed by 5 bases and J by 2 bases, 4 bases remained unmatched.

The chain recombines TRBV30 with TRBJ1-2, with D perhaps TRBD1 (6 bases). The length of the CDR3 is 11 residues. Germline CDR1 reads GTSNPN; CDR2 reads SVGIG (reference sequence). Trimming took off 8 bases at V and 8 bases at J, with 15 bases between the two ends. CDR3 protein: CAREQGTGYTF. The CDR3 nucleotides read TGTGCCAGAGAACAGGGAACAGGCTACACCTTC. The variable domain in full, with the rest retrieved from reference TRBV30 and TRBJ1-2, is SQTIHQWPATLVQPVGSPLSLECTVEGTSNPNLYWYRQAAGRGLQLLFYSVGIGQISSEVPQNLSASRPQDRQFILSSKKLLLSDSGFYLCAREQGTGYTFGSGTRLTVV.

The chain links TRBV27 to TRBJ1-5; 11 nucleotides agree with TRBD1. Germline assignment: CDR1 MNHEY and CDR2 SMNVEV (reference sequence). With V trimmed by 5 bases and J by 5 bases, 11 bases remained unmatched. This CDR3 region has 17 residues. The CDR3 here is CASSPGQGVGGDQPQHF. The DNA of the CDR3 is TGTGCCAGCAGTCCGGGACAGGGGGTGGGGGGGGATCAGCCCCAGCATTTT.

The V gene is TRBV5-4, the J gene TRBJ1-1; D uncertain. The CDR3 totals 14 residues. V lost 4 bases to trimming and J lost 10 bases, with 20 bases between them. Germline V gene lookup returns CDR1 SGHNT and CDR2 YYREEE (reference sequence). In DNA form, the CDR3 reads TGTGCCAGCAGCCCATCCGGCGGTAGCAAGGGAGCTTTCTTT. It codes for CASSPSGGSKGAFF. Based on the CDR3 plus reference TRBV5-4 and TRBJ1-1, the full variable domain is ETGVTQSPTHLIKTRGQQVTLRCSSQSGHNTVSWYQQALGQGPQFIFQYYREEENGRGNFPPRFSGLQFPNYSSELNVNALELDDSALYLCASSPSGGSKGAFFGQGTRLTVV.

CDR3 residues: CATSRVPVYEQYF. As DNA, the CDR3 is TGTGCCACCAGCAGAGTCCCCGTCTACGAGCAGTACTTC. The chain has TRBV15 and TRBJ2-5; the D is unclear. Judging by the DNA end, TRBJ2-7 fits better; the J call may be wrong. CDR1 is LNHNV and CDR2 is YYDKDF in the germline V gene (reference sequence). The CDR3 extends over 13 amino acids.

The rearrangement uses TRBV28 and TRBJ1-1; unclear D gene. There are 16 residues in the CDR3. Germline CDR1 reads MDHEN; CDR2 reads SYDVKM. V lost 5 bases and J 1 base, leaving 17 bases between the germline ends. The CDR3 spells CASSAPRTFSNTEAFF. As DNA, the CDR3 is TGTGCCAGCAGTGCCCCCCGAACATTTTCGAACACTGAAGCTTTCTTT.

The rearrangement links TRBV11-2 to TRBJ2-6; D remains ambiguous. The CDR3 extends over 16 amino acids. Germline-derived CDR1 and CDR2 are SGHAT and FQNNGV. Trimming pared 0 bases from V and 0 bases from J, leaving 6 bases between. The CDR3: CASSLDLDSGANVLTF. DNA of the CDR3: TGTGCCAGCAGCTTAGATCTCGACTCTGGGGCCAACGTCCTGACTTTC.

This clone was observed a few times. V usage is TRBV15 and J usage is TRBJ2-6; D is unresolved. Germline CDR1 reads LNHNV; CDR2 reads YYDKDF (reference sequence). Trimming shortened V by 0 bases and J by 4 bases, and 10 bases separated the two germline ends. CDR3 length: 16 amino acids. The CDR3: CATSRDVGQGANVLTF. CDR3 in DNA: TGTGCCACCAGCAGAGATGTAGGCCAAGGGGCCAACGTCCTGACTTTC.

This chain joins TRBV15 and TRBJ2-2, with TRBD2 identical over 11 bases. The germline CDR1 and CDR2 sequences are LNHNV and YYDKDF (reference sequence). CDR3 length: 14 amino acids. The junction had 3 bases not matched to a gene; V was cut back by 4 bases and J by 8 bases. This CDR3 is CATSTSGRTGELFF. CDR3 coding DNA: TGTGCCACCAGCACTAGCGGGAGGACGGGGGAGCTGTTTTTT.

The chain is built from TRBV27 and TRBJ2-3; 7 bases are a match to TRBD1. The CDR3 loop spans 13 amino acids. The ends lost 6 bases at V and 13 bases at J; junction bases unmatched: 13. Germline V CDR1 and CDR2: MNHEY, SMNVEV (reference sequence). The CDR3 nucleotides read TGTGCCAGCAGCCAGACACTTCAGGGACAGAAGTATTTT. Translating it yields CASSQTLQGQKYF.

Comments on this clone: Other DNA sequences in the sample encode the same CDR3. This sequence joins TRBV28 and TRBJ2-2; D ambiguous. With 4 bases removed from V and 1 base from J, the gap between germline ends came to 4 bases. The CDR3 has 13 residues. CDR1 is MDHEN and CDR2 is SYDVKM in the germline V gene. CDR3: CASSSRNTGELFF. Written as DNA, the CDR3 is TGTGCCAGCAGTTCCAGGAACACCGGGGAGCTGTTTTTT.

This sequence joins TRBV7-2 and TRBJ1-1, with D possibly TRBD1 on 6 matching bases. This CDR3 is built from 12 residues. Trimming shortened V by 5 bases and J by 12 bases, and 16 bases separated the two germline ends. CDR1 and CDR2 (germline): SGHTA, FQGNSA. This CDR3 is CASSRNRDGTFF. The CDR3 DNA is TGTGCCAGCAGCAGAAACAGGGACGGAACTTTCTTT.